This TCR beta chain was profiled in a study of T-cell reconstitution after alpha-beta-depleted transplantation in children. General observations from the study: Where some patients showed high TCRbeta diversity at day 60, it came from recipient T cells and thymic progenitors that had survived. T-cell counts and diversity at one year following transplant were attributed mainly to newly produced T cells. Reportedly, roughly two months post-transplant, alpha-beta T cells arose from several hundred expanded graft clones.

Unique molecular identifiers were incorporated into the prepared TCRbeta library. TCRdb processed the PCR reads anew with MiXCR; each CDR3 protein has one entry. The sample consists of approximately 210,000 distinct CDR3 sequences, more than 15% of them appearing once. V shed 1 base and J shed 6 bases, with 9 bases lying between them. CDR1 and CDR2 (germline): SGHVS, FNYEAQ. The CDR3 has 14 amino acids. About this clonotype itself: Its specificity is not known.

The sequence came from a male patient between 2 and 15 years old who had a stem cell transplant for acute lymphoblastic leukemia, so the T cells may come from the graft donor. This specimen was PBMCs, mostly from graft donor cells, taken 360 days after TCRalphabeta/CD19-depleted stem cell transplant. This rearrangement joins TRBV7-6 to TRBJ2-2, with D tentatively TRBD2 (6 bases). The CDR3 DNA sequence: TGTGCCAGCAGCTTAGTTGGGGAGGCCGGGGAGCTGTTTTTT. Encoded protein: CASSLVGEAGELFF.